This entry is about one TCR beta chain. The antigen is unknown. This record belongs to a study of T cell responses to AZD1222 COVID-19 vaccine. Notes on the study in general: Nearly half of unique spike-specific TCRs reportedly avoided B.1.351 and B.1.1.7 mutated regions. Repertoire sampling was restricted to post-peak T cell response timepoints. Only a handful of individuals given AZD1222 were seropositive at baseline. Vaccination with two AZD1222 doses was followed by a rise in Spike-specific TCR breadth and depth.

Clones were sequenced by immunoSEQ multiplex PCR, and TCRdb holds only the in-frame ones, with some missing. This sample has 80,000 to 90,000 clones; 90% occur once, and the top ten carry around 5.8%. Germline V lookup: CDR1 SEHNR, CDR2 FQNEAQ (reference sequence). There are 16 residues in the CDR3. The V end lost 8 bases, the J end lost 0 bases, and 17 bases lay between the germline ends. This chain uses TRBV7-9 with TRBJ2-1; D unclear. This TCR was recovered from an adult who received the AZD1222 COVID-19 vaccine. This sample comprised peripheral blood, obtained 28 days after the second AZD1222 dose. The CDR3 loop is CASDTEWLSSYNEQFF. CDR3 sequence (DNA): TGTGCCAGCGACACTGAATGGCTGAGCTCCTACAATGAGCAGTTCTTC.